This TCR beta chain was identified in a study of cytomegalovirus exposure and HLA in healthy donors. The CDR3 is 15 residues long. Germline CDR1 is KGHSH and CDR2 is LQKENI. V was pared by 4 bases and J by 7 bases, with 8 bases of the junction left unmatched. Study-level findings and limits: Across HLA loci, a later analysis found differing TCR association rates, with DRB1 most and HLA-C fewest. V- and J-gene trimming in TCR beta was tied to a missense DCLRE1C variant by an analysis performed later.

13 Jbeta primers and 60 Vbeta primers were used for the PCR. Method: immunoSEQ multiplex PCR; TCRdb's copy keeps in-frame clones and lacks some. The sample carries roughly 140,000 clones, 70% to 80% recorded once. As to this clone: The antigen is unknown.

The material sequenced was PBMCs. The sequence was collected from a human donor in good health. This sequence joins TRBV18 and TRBJ2-1, with TRBD1 identical over 9 bases. DNA of the CDR3: TGTGCCAGCTCACAAGGACAGGGGATATGGAATGAGCAGTTCTTC. It codes for CASSQGQGIWNEQFF.